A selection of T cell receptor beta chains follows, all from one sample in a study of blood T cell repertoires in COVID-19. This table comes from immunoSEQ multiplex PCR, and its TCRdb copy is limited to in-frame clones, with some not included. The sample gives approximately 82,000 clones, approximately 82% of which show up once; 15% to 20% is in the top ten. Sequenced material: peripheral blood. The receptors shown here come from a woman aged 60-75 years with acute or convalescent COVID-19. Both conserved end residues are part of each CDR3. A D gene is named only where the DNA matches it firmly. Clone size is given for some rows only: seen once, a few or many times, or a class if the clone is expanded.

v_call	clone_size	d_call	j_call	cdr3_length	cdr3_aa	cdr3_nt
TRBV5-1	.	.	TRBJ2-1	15	CASSLDLASYNEQFF	TGCGCCAGCAGCCTAGACCTAGCGTCTTACAATGAGCAGTTCTTC
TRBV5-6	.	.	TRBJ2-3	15	CASSLPTSSTDTQYF	TGTGCCAGCAGCTTGCCTACTAGTTCCACAGATACGCAGTATTTT
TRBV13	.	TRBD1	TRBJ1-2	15	CASSPRTGLNYGYTF	TGTGCCAGCAGCCCCCGGACAGGACTTAACTATGGCTACACCTTC
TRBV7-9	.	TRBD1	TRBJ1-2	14	CASSLFTGGSGYTF	TGTGCCAGCAGCTTATTCACAGGGGGCTCTGGCTACACCTTC
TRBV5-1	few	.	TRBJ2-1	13	CASSILGVGEQFF	TGCGCCAGCAGCATACTAGGAGTTGGTGAGCAGTTCTTC
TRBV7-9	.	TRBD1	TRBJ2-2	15	CASSDPTGRSGELFF	TGTGCCAGCAGCGACCCGACAGGGCGTTCGGGGGAGCTGTTTTTT
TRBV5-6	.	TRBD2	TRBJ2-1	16	CASSGPGTSGSNEQFF	TGTGCCAGCAGCGGCCCCGGGACTAGCGGGAGCAATGAGCAGTTCTTC
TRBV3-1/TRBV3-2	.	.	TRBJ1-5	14	CASSPRVANQPQHF	TGTGCCAGCAGCCCACGGGTTGCCAATCAGCCCCAGCATTTT
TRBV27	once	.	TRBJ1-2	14	CASAPPGGVGGYTF	TGTGCCAGCGCTCCCCCGGGGGGGGTCGGTGGCTACACCTTC
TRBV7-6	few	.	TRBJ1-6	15	CASSLDWGVNSPLHF	TGTGCCAGCAGCTTAGATTGGGGAGTAAATTCACCCCTCCACTTT
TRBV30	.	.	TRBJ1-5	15	CAWSVAGNGNQPQHF	TGTGCCTGGAGTGTCGCGGGTAATGGCAATCAGCCCCAGCATTTT
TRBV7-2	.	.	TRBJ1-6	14	CASSLTRGNSPLHF	TGTGCCAGCAGCTTGACAAGAGGGAATTCACCCCTCCACTTT
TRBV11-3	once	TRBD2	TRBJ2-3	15	CASSLDSGRSDTQYF	TGTGCCAGCAGCTTAGATAGCGGGAGGTCAGATACGCAGTATTTT
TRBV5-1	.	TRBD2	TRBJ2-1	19	CASSLNPGLAETHYNEQFF	TGCGCCAGCAGCTTAAATCCGGGACTAGCGGAGACGCACTACAATGAGCAGTTCTTC
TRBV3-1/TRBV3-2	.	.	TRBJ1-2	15	CASSQTTTGYYGYTF	TGTGCCAGCAGCCAAACCACGACAGGTTACTATGGCTACACCTTC
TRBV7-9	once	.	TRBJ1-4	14	CASSPGQHNEKLFF	TGTGCCAGCAGCCCCGGACAGCATAATGAAAAACTGTTTTTT
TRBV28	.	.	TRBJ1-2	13	CASSFSSGAGYTF	TGTGCCAGCAGTTTTTCATCTGGGGCTGGCTACACCTTC
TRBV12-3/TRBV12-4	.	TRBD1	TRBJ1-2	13	CASSPDRAYGYTF	TGTGCCAGCTCACCCGACAGGGCCTATGGCTACACCTTC